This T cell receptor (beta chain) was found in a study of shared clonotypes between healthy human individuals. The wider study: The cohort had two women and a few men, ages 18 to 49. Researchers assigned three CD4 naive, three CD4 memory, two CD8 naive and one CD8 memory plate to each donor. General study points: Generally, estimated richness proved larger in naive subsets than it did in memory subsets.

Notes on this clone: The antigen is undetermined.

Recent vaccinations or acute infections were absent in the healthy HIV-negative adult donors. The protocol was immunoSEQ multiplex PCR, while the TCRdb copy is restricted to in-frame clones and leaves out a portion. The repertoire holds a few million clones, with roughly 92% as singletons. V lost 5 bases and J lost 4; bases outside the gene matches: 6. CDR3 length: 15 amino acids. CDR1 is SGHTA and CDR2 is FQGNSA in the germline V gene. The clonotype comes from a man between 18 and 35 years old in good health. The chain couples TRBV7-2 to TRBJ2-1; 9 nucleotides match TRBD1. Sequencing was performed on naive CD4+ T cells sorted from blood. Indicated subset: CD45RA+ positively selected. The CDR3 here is CASSPEGTGYNEQFF. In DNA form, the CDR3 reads TGTGCCAGCAGCCCAGAGGGGACAGGGTACAATGAGCAGTTCTTC.